The clone carrying this TCR beta chain has just a few counts. TCRdb recomputed calls from the 5' RACE reads with MiXCR, one row per CDR3 protein. The repertoire holds roughly 52,000 distinct CDR3 sequences, with under 7.5% as singletons. This entry belongs to a study of early T cells in non-severe SARS-CoV-2 infection. From germline, CDR1 is DFQATT and CDR2 SNEGSKA (reference sequence). The CDR3 consists of 17 residues. The J segment lost 2 bases and the V segment lost 3 bases, leaving 5 bases of the junction unmatched. This sequence was found in an adult who was a healthcare worker with PCR-confirmed SARS-CoV-2 infection or an uninfected control (not recorded which). The material was whole blood, obtained at baseline. This chain links TRBV20-1 with TRBJ2-1; 15 nucleotides align to TRBD2. The CDR3 DNA reads TGCAGTGCTAGGGGACTAGCGGGGGGTATCACCTACAATGAGCAGTTCTTC. It codes for CSARGLAGGITYNEQFF.